The 13 T cell receptor beta chains in this list originate from one sample, sequenced in a study of blood T cell repertoires in COVID-19. Data came from immunoSEQ multiplex PCR; TCRdb stores just in-frame clones and leaves some out. This sample has 97,000 or so clones, with 75% to 90% found just once. Specimen: peripheral blood. Receptors originate from a human donor in a cohort sampled during active COVID-19.

The chain has TRBV2 and TRBJ1-1; no firm D call. Germline assignment: CDR1 SNHLY and CDR2 FYNNEI. This CDR3 region has 16 residues. V lost 6 bases, J lost 1 base, and 18 bases lay in between. The CDR3 loop reads CASRGTSGLANTEAFF. The CDR3 DNA reads TGTGCCAGCAGAGGAACGTCAGGACTTGCGAACACTGAAGCTTTCTTT.

V is TRBV7-2 and J is TRBJ1-5; 7 bases fit TRBD1. V trimming: 8 bases; J trimming: 0 bases; junction bases outside the gene matches: 7. Germline V lookup: CDR1 SGHTA, CDR2 FQGNSA. The CDR3 runs 15 residues. The CDR3 DNA is TGTGCCAGCCGAAAGACAGGGATTAGCAATCAGCCCCAGCATTTT. Protein sequence: CASRKTGISNQPQHF.

The chain uses TRBV7-2 and TRBJ2-7; 9 bases fit TRBD2. The CDR3 length is 15 residues. With 6 bases clipped from V and 6 bases from J, the junction kept 12 bases outside the gene matches. The germline V gene encodes CDR1 SGHTA and CDR2 FQGNSA. Here the CDR3 DNA reads TGTGCCAGCAGACCTCCGGGACTAGCCAACCTCGAGCAGTACTTC. Translated, it gives CASRPPGLANLEQYF.

The chain joins TRBV18 to TRBJ2-3, with TRBD2 matching over 14 bases. The CDR3 consists of 19 residues. The germline V gene has CDR1 KGHSH and CDR2 LQKENI. The V gene end was trimmed by 3 bases and the J gene end by 0 bases; junction bases not matched to a gene: 8. CDR3 coding DNA: TGTGCCAGCTCACCGGGACTAGCGGGGGAGGCGTCTAGCACAGATACGCAGTATTTT. Translated, it gives CASSPGLAGEASSTDTQYF. Looking up the rest from reference TRBV18 and TRBJ2-3 gives the full variable domain: NAGVMQNPRHLVRRRGQEARLRCSPMKGHSHVYWYRQLPEEGLKFMVYLQKENIIDESGMPKERFSAEFPKEGPSILRIQQVVRGDSAAYFCASSPGLAGEASSTDTQYFGPGTRLTVL.

This clone was seen more than once but under ten times. The rearrangement links TRBV19 to TRBJ1-4; TRBD1 aligns across 7 bases. V lost 2 bases and J lost 2; bases outside the gene matches: 8. Looked up from germline, CDR1 is LNHDA and CDR2 is SQIVND (reference sequence). The length of the CDR3 is 17 residues. The CDR3 coding sequence is TGTGCCAGTAGTATAATAACGAGGACAGGCACTAATGAAAAACTGTTTTTT. This translates into CASSIITRTGTNEKLFF.

CDR3 DNA: TGTGCCAGCAGCGCTCGACAGGGTAAAACTAATGAAAAACTGTTTTTT. Translated, it gives CASSARQGKTNEKLFF. This chain connects TRBV6-4 to TRBJ1-4; TRBD1 aligns across 7 bases. In germline, CDR1 is MRHNA, CDR2 SNTAGT. The CDR3 is 16 amino acids. J lost 1 base, V lost 6 bases, and 8 bases had no gene match.

This clone was seen only once. The rearrangement uses TRBV5-1 and TRBJ2-2; the match to TRBD2 covers 7 bases. CDR3 length: 17 amino acids. V trimming: 0 bases; J trimming: 3 bases; junction bases outside the gene matches: 8. Germline CDR1 is SGHRS and CDR2 is YFSETQ. For the CDR3, the DNA is TGCGCCAGCAGCTTGGGGCCGGGACGGGGGGACACCGGGGAGCTGTTTTTT. This translates into CASSLGPGRGDTGELFF.

This chain links TRBV6-5 with TRBJ2-7; TRBD1 matches at 8 bases. The CDR3 totals 14 residues. From germline, CDR1 is MNHEY and CDR2 SVGAGI. V was pared by 5 bases and J by 5 bases, with 8 bases of the junction left unmatched. The CDR3: CASSRLDRGHEQYF. Here the CDR3 DNA reads TGTGCCAGCAGTCGACTTGACAGGGGCCACGAGCAGTACTTC.

This clone was recorded a few times. The chain joins TRBV7-3 to TRBJ2-7; 11 bases agree with TRBD2. The germline gives CDR1 SGHTA, CDR2 FQGTGA. This CDR3 spans 15 amino acids. Trimming at V came to 5 bases and at J to 2 bases, leaving 5 bases not matched to a gene. The CDR3 coding sequence is TGTGCCAGCAGCCCTGGGACTAGCGGTCCCTACGAGCAGTACTTC. This codes for CASSPGTSGPYEQYF.

Within the sample, this clone is medium-sized. This chain links TRBV6-2 or TRBV6-3 with TRBJ2-1; possible D gene TRBD2, 6 bases. The V end lost 6 bases, the J end lost 6 bases, and 15 bases lay between the germline ends. This CDR3 has 14 residues. Germline V gives CDR1 MNHEY, CDR2 SVGEGT. CDR3 protein: CASSRGTVSNEQFF. CDR3 DNA: TGTGCCAGCAGCCGCGGGACCGTGTCCAATGAGCAGTTCTTC.

The gene calls are TRBV28 and TRBJ2-2, with D possibly being TRBD2 (6 bases). CDR3 length: 18 residues. Per germline, CDR1 MDHEN and CDR2 SYDVKM. The ends were cut back, 8 bases at V and 1 base at J, with 23 bases in the middle. CDR3 protein: CASGSGFFGTQNTGELFF. In DNA form, the CDR3 reads TGTGCCAGCGGGTCCGGGTTTTTTGGGACTCAGAACACCGGGGAGCTGTTTTTT.

The chain recombines TRBV2 with TRBJ2-3; TRBD1 agrees at 8 bases. The J segment lost 4 bases and the V segment lost 8 bases, leaving 14 bases of the junction unmatched. The CDR3 consists of 16 residues. CDR1 is SNHLY and CDR2 is FYNNEI in the germline V gene. This chain's CDR3 is CASAPSRTGRADTQYF. The DNA of the CDR3 is TGTGCCAGCGCGCCCTCCCGGACAGGGCGGGCAGATACGCAGTATTTT.

The chain combines TRBV18 with TRBJ2-7; 8 bases match TRBD1. This CDR3 has 18 residues. V shed 5 bases, J shed 0 bases, and the junction held 15 bases outside the gene matches. Germline loops: CDR1 KGHSH, CDR2 LQKENI. The CDR3 DNA sequence: TGTGCCAGCTCAGAGGGACAGGTCAAACCGCTAAGCTCCTACGAGCAGTACTTC. Protein sequence: CASSEGQVKPLSSYEQYF.